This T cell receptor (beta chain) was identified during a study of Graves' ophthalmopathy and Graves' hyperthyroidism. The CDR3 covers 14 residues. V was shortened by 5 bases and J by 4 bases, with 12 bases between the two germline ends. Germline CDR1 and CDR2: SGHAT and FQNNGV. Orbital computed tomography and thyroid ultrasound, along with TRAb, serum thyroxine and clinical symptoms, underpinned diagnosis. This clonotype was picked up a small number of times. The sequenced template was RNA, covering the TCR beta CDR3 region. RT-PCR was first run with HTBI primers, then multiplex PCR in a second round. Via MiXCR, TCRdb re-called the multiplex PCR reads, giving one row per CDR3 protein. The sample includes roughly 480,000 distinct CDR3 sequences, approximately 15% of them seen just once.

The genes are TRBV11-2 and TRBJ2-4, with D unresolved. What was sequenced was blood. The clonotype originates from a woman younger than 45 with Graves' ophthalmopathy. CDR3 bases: TGTGCCAGCAGCCCTCCTACCGATAAAAACATTCAGTACTTC. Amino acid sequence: CASSPPTDKNIQYF. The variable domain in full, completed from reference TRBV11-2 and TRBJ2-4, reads EAGVAQSPRYKIIEKRQSVAFWCNPISGHATLYWYQQILGQGPKLLIQFQNNGVVDDSQLPKDRFSAERLKGVDSTLKIQPAKLEDSAVYLCASSPPTDKNIQYFGAGTRLSVL.